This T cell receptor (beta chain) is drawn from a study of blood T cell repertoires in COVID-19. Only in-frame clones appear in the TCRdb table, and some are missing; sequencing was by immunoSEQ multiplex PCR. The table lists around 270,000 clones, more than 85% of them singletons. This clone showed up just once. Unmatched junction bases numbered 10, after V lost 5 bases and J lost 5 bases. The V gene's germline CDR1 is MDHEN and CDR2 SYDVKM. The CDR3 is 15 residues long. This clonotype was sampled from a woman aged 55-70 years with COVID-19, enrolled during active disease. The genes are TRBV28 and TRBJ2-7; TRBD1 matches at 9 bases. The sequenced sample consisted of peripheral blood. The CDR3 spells CASSPPGQGGHEQYF. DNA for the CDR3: TGTGCCAGCAGTCCCCCGGGACAGGGCGGACACGAGCAGTACTTC.